The present entry profiles one T cell receptor beta chain with its context. The germline gives CDR1 KGHSH, CDR2 LQKENI. This CDR3 is built from 15 residues. The ends were cut back, 3 bases at V and 7 bases at J, with 15 bases in the middle. Methods used by the authors: Quantification of nucleated cells was approximated via reference gene primer amplification. Some clones are missing from TCRdb's copy, which holds only in-frame ones; the method was immunoSEQ multiplex PCR. The V and J calls and clone size are taken from that table; D and trimming were inferred from the DNA. The sample has hundreds of thousands of clones; about 86% are singletons. These data come from a study of blood T cell repertoires in COVID-19.

The gene calls are TRBV18 and TRBJ1-4, with D hard to call. What was sequenced was PBMCs or T cells enriched from blood (not recorded which). The TCR comes from a woman aged 45-65 years who had recovered from COVID-19. The CDR3 bases are TGTGCCAGCTCACCTCGTAGCGCTCCAGGTGAAAAACTGTTTTTT. Amino acid sequence: CASSPRSAPGEKLFF.